This TCR beta chain emerged from a study of T-cell reconstitution after alpha-beta-depleted transplantation in children. Points from the study as a whole: Surviving recipient cells, namely T cells and thymic progenitors, were the source of high day-60 TCRbeta diversity in some patients. Once a year had passed after transplant, T-cell counts and diversity came mostly from newly produced T cells. It was reported that alpha-beta T cells came from several hundred expanded graft clones (about two months after transplant).

Unique molecular identifiers tagged the TCRbeta library. TCRdb reprocessed the PCR reads with MiXCR, giving one entry per CDR3 protein. Found here are almost 250,000 distinct CDR3 sequences, 25% of them singletons; the top ten hold about 2.8%. The CDR3 totals 14 residues. The germline gives CDR1 DFQATT, CDR2 SNEGSKA (reference sequence). After removal of 1 base from V and 2 bases from J, the junction contained 4 bases not matched to a gene. This clonotype has just a few counts. As yet, its antigen is unknown. This chain joins TRBV20-1 and TRBJ1-2; 7 bases map to TRBD1. The source is a girl aged 2 to 9 with Fanconi anemia, due to receive a stem cell transplant. Sequencing was performed on PBMCs, taken before TCRalphabeta/CD19-depleted stem cell transplant. In DNA form, the CDR3 reads TGCAGTGCTAGAGTCCGACAGGGCAACTATGGCTACACCTTC. Its translation: CSARVRQGNYGYTF.